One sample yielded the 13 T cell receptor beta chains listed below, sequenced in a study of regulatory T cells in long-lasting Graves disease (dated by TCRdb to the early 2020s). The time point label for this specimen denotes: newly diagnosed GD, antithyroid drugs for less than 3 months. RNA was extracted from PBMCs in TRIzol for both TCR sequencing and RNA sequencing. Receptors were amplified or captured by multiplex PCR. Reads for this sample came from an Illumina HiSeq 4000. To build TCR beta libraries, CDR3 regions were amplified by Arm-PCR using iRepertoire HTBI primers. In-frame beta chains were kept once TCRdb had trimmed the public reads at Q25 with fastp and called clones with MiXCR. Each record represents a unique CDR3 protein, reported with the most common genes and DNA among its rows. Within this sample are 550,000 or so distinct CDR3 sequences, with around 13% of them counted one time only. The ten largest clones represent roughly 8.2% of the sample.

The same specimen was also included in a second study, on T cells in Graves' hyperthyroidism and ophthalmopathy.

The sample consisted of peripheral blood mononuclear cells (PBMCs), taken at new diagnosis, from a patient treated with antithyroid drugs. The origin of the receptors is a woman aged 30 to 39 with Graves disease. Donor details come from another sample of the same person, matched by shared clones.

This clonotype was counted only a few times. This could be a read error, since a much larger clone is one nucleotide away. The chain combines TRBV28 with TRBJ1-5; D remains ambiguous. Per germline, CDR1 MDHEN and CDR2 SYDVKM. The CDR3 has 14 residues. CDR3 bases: TGTGCCGGCAGTTTATTAGACGAGAATCAGCCCCAGCATTTT. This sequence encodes CAGSLLDENQPQHF.

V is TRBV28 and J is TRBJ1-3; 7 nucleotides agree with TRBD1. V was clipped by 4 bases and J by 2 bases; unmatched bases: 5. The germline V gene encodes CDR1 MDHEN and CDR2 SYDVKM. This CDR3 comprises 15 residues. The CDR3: CASSSPDRAGNTIYF. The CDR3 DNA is TGTGCCAGCAGTTCCCCCGACAGGGCTGGAAACACCATATATTTT.

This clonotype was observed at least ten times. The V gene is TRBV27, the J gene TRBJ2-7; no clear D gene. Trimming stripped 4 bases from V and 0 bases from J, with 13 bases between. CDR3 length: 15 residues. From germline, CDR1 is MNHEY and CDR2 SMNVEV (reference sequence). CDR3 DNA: TGTGCCAGCAGTTACAGCTTGCTAACCTCCTACGAGCAGTACTTC. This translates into CASSYSLLTSYEQYF.

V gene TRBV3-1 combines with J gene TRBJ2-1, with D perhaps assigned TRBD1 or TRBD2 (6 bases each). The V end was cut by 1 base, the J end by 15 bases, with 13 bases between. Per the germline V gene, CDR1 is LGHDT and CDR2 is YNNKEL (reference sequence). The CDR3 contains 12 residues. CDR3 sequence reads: CASSQVGGNPFF. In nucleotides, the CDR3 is TGTGCCAGCAGCCAAGTAGGGGGGAATCCGTTCTTC.

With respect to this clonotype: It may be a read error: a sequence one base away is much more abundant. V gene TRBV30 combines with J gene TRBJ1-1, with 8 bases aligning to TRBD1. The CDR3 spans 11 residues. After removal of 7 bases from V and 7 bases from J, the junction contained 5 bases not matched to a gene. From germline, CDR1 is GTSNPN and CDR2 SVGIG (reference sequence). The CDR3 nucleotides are TGTGCCTTCACACAGGGGGGTGAAGCTTTCTTT. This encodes CAFTQGGEAFF.

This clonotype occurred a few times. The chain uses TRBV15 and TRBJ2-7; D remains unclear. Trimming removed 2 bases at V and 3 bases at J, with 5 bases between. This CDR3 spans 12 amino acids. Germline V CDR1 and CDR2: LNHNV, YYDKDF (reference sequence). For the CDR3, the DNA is TGTGCCACCAGCAGATCGGGCTACGAGCAGTACTTC. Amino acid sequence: CATSRSGYEQYF.

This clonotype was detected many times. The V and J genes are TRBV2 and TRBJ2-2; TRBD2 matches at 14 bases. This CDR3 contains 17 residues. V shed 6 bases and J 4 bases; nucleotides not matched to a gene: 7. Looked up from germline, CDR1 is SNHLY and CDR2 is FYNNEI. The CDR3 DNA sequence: TGTGCCAGCAGGACGACTAGCGGGAGGGGAGGCACCGGGGAGCTGTTTTTT. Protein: CASRTTSGRGGTGELFF.

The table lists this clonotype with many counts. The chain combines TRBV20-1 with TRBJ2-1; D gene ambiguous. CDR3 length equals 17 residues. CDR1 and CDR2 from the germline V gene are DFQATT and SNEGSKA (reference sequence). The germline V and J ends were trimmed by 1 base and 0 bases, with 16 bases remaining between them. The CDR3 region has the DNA TGCAGTGCTAGAGCATCGATTCGCCAGAGCTCCTACAATGAGCAGTTCTTC. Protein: CSARASIRQSSYNEQFF.

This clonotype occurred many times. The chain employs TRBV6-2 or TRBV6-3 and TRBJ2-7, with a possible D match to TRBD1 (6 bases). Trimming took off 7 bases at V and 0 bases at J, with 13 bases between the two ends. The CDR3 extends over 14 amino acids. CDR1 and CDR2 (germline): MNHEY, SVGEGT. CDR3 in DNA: TGTGCCAGCAAGGGGGAAGTATACTCCTACGAGCAGTACTTC. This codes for CASKGEVYSYEQYF.

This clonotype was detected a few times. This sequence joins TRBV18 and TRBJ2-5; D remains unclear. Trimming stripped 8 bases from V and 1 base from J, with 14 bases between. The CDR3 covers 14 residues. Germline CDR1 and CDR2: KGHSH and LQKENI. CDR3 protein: CASTASRAQETQYF. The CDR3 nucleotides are TGTGCCAGCACAGCCTCTAGGGCCCAAGAGACCCAGTACTTC. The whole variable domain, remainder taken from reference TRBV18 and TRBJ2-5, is NAGVMQNPRHLVRRRGQEARLRCSPMKGHSHVYWYRQLPEEGLKFMVYLQKENIIDESGMPKERFSAEFPKEGPSILRIQQVVRGDSAAYFCASTASRAQETQYFGPGTRLLVL.

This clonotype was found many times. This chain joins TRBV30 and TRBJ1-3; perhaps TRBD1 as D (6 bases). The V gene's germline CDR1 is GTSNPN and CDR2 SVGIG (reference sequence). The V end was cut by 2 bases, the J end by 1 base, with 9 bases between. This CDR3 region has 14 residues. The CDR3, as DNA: TGTGCCTGGAGTACCGGGACATCTGGAAACACCATATATTTT. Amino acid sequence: CAWSTGTSGNTIYF. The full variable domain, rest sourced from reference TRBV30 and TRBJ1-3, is SQTIHQWPATLVQPVGSPLSLECTVEGTSNPNLYWYRQAAGRGLQLLFYSVGIGQISSEVPQNLSASRPQDRQFILSSKKLLLSDSGFYLCAWSTGTSGNTIYFGEGSWLTVV.

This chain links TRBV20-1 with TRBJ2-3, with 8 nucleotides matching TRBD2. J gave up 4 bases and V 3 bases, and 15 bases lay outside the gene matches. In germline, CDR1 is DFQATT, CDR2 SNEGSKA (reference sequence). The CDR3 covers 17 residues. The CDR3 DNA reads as TGCAGTGCTAGTTCATACGGGGGGGGGTATAGGGCAGATACGCAGTATTTT. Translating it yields CSASSYGGGYRADTQYF.

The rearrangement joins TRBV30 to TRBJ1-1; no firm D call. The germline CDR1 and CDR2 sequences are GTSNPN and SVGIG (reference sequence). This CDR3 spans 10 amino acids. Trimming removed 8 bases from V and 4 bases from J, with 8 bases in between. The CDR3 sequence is CALGRTEAFF. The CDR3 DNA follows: TGTGCCCTCGGCCGCACTGAAGCTTTCTTT. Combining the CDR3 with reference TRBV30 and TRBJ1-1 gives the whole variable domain SQTIHQWPATLVQPVGSPLSLECTVEGTSNPNLYWYRQAAGRGLQLLFYSVGIGQISSEVPQNLSASRPQDRQFILSSKKLLLSDSGFYLCALGRTEAFFGQGTRLTVV.